This T cell receptor (beta chain) was retrieved from a study of blood T cell repertoires in COVID-19. Study at large: The cDNA or gDNA used as material had been derived from T cells, B-cell-depleted T cells, or PBMCs.

The germline V gene has CDR1 LGHDT and CDR2 YNNKEL (reference sequence). V dropped 1 base and J dropped 4 bases, with 13 bases sitting between them. This CDR3 comprises 15 residues. Ages ranged from 18 to 89 years, with residence in 24 US areas. Cohorts were determined from participant-reported clinical history. Sequenced by immunoSEQ multiplex PCR; TCRdb stores in-frame clones only, minus some. The sample consists of more than 400,000 clones, roughly 90% of them appearing once. The specimen was PBMCs or T cells enriched from blood (not recorded which). The J gene is TRBJ1-2, the V gene TRBV3-1 (or the pseudogene TRBV3-2), with a possible D match to TRBD1 (6 bases). The sequence was collected from a woman under 30 who had recovered from COVID-19. DNA for the CDR3: TGTGCCAGCAGCCAAGGGGGTCCAGGGGCCTATGGCTACACCTTC. The encoded protein is CASSQGGPGAYGYTF.